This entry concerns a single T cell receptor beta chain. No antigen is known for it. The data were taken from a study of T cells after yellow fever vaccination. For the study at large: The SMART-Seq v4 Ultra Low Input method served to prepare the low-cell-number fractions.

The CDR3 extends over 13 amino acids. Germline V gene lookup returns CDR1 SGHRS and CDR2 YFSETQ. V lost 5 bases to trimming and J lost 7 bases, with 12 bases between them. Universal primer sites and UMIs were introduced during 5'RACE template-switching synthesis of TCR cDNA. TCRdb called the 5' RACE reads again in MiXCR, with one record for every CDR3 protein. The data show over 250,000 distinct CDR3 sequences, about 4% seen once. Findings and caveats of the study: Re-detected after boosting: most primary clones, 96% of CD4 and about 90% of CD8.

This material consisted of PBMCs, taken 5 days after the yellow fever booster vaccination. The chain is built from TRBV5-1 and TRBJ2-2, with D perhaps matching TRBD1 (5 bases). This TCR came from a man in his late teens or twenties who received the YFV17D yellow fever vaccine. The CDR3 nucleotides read TGCGCCAGCAGACAGGTTGAGGTCGGGGAGCTGTTTTTT. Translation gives CASRQVEVGELFF.